A single sample gave rise to the 19 T cell receptor beta chains below, sequenced in a study of cytomegalovirus exposure and HLA in healthy donors. 60 Vbeta and 13 Jbeta primers were used in PCR. The repertoire was sequenced with immunoSEQ multiplex PCR; TCRdb's copy has only in-frame clones and lacks some. The sample holds more than 80,000 clones; around 80% are singletons and the top ten take more than 3%. The sample consisted of PBMCs. These receptor sequences come from a man aged 60-69 years in good health and CMV-seronegative.

The chain couples TRBV7-9 to TRBJ2-5; D may be TRBD2 (5 bases). The tail of the sequence fits TRBJ2-7 better, so the J call may be wrong. The CDR3 consists of 14 residues. Germline V gene sequence: CDR1 SEHNR, CDR2 FQNEAQ (reference sequence). The CDR3 loop is CASSFGERSYEQYF. CDR3 DNA: TGTGCCAGCAGCTTTGGGGAGCGATCCTACGAGCAGTACTTC.

The chain joins TRBV7-6 to TRBJ1-2; 7 bases fit TRBD1. Trimming cost V 2 bases and J 7 bases; bases outside gene matches: 10. CDR1 and CDR2 from the germline V gene are SGHVS and FNYEAQ. This CDR3 is built from 15 residues. The CDR3 loop reads CASSLTTGAKSGYTF. CDR3 in DNA: TGTGCCAGCAGCTTAACAACAGGGGCAAAAAGTGGCTACACCTTC.

The chain joins TRBV5-1 to TRBJ2-3, with a possible D match to TRBD1 (5 bases). V gave up 1 base and J gave up 1 base, with 22 bases separating them. The CDR3 sequence is 19 residues long. The germline gives CDR1 SGHRS, CDR2 YFSETQ. CDR3 residues: CASSLPVLRGSSRTDTQYF. The CDR3 DNA is TGCGCCAGCAGCTTGCCCGTATTAAGGGGTAGCAGCCGCACAGATACGCAGTATTTT.

The chain couples TRBV7-8 to TRBJ1-2; 7 bases fit TRBD1. Germline V gene lookup returns CDR1 SGHVS and CDR2 FQNEAQ. V shed 0 bases and J 2 bases; nucleotides not matched to a gene: 6. This CDR3 region has 16 residues. The CDR3 sequence is CASSLAGQRVNYGYTF. The CDR3, as DNA: TGTGCCAGCAGCTTAGCGGGACAGCGGGTGAACTATGGCTACACCTTC.

CDR3 protein: CASSRVGTDTQYF. The CDR3 DNA follows: TGTGCCAGCAGCCGGGTTGGCACAGATACGCAGTATTTT. This chain uses TRBV5-5 with TRBJ2-3; D is uncertain. V was cut by 4 bases and J by 1 base, with 7 bases left in between. Germline-derived CDR1 and CDR2 are SGHKS and YYEKEE (reference sequence). The CDR3 spans 13 residues.

The V and J genes are TRBV25-1 and TRBJ2-2; 13 nucleotides match TRBD2. Germline V gene sequence: CDR1 MGHDK, CDR2 SYGVNS. This CDR3 contains 17 residues. The V gene end was trimmed by 5 bases and the J gene end by 3 bases; junction bases not matched to a gene: 6. CDR3: CASSWTSGGGDTGELFF. CDR3 bases: TGTGCCAGCAGTTGGACTAGCGGGGGCGGGGACACCGGGGAGCTGTTTTTT. The full variable domain, completed using reference TRBV25-1 and TRBJ2-2, is EADIYQTPRYLVIGTGKKITLECSQTMGHDKMYWYQQDPGMELHLIHYSYGVNSTEKGDLSSESTVSRIRTEHFPLTLESARPSHTSQYLCASSWTSGGGDTGELFFGEGSRLTVL.

The V and J genes are TRBV15 and TRBJ2-5, with a tentative D call TRBD1 (6 bases). V was shortened by 5 bases and J by 5 bases, with 18 bases between the two germline ends. The CDR3 runs to 15 residues. The germline V gene encodes CDR1 LNHNV and CDR2 YYDKDF (reference sequence). The CDR3 is CATSSGLDRRETQYF. DNA of the CDR3: TGTGCCACCAGCTCCGGACTGGACAGAAGGGAGACCCAGTACTTC.

The chain carries TRBV5-1 and TRBJ1-2; TRBD1 matches at 8 bases. The trim removed 0 bases at V and 8 bases at J, leaving 6 bases unmatched. Germline V gives CDR1 SGHRS, CDR2 YFSETQ. There are 14 residues in the CDR3. CDR3 amino acids: CASSLEPGGKGYTF. CDR3 bases: TGCGCCAGCAGCTTGGAGCCAGGGGGCAAAGGCTACACCTTC. Full variable domain (remainder filled in from reference TRBV5-1 and TRBJ1-2): KAGVTQTPRYLIKTRGQQVTLSCSPISGHRSVSWYQQTPGQGLQFLFEYFSETQRNKGNFPGRFSGRQFSNSRSEMNVSTLELGDSALYLCASSLEPGGKGYTFGSGTRLTVV.

The chain is built from TRBV19 and TRBJ2-2; D may be TRBD1 (5 bases). V shed 6 bases and J shed 5 bases, with 16 bases lying between them. There are 15 residues in the CDR3. The V gene's germline CDR1 is LNHDA and CDR2 SQIVND (reference sequence). CDR3 amino acids: CASRTLGVGTGELFF. The CDR3 DNA reads as TGTGCCAGTAGGACCCTAGGGGTTGGGACCGGGGAGCTGTTTTTT.

The J gene is TRBJ2-1, the V gene TRBV19, with 7 bases that match TRBD2. Germline values: CDR1 LNHDA, CDR2 SQIVND (reference sequence). With 5 bases clipped from V and 0 bases from J, the junction kept 7 bases outside the gene matches. This CDR3 comprises 16 residues. The CDR3 reads CASSAPSGSSYNEQFF. In DNA, the CDR3 is TGTGCCAGTAGTGCCCCTAGCGGCAGCTCCTACAATGAGCAGTTCTTC.

This clone was seen only once. The V and J genes are TRBV5-1 and TRBJ1-2; 11 bases map to TRBD1. This CDR3 contains 16 residues. V was clipped by 4 bases and J by 4 bases; unmatched bases: 9. The germline CDR1 and CDR2 sequences are SGHRS and YFSETQ. CDR3 bases: TGCGCCAGCAGCAAGGACAGGGGGCCCATTAGCTATGGCTACACCTTC. Translation: CASSKDRGPISYGYTF.

V is TRBV27 and J is TRBJ1-2; maybe TRBD1 (5 bases). Germline loops: CDR1 MNHEY, CDR2 SMNVEV (reference sequence). The V end lost 6 bases, the J end lost 2 bases, and 10 bases lay between the germline ends. The length of the CDR3 is 13 residues. CDR3 amino acids: CASSTDKNYGYTF. As DNA, the CDR3 is TGTGCCAGCAGCACGGACAAGAACTATGGCTACACCTTC.

The gene calls are TRBV5-4 and TRBJ2-5; 12 positions match TRBD1. Germline assignment: CDR1 SGHNT and CDR2 YYREEE (reference sequence). Trimming took 3 bases from V and 2 from J; bases not matched to a gene: 8. CDR3 size: 17 residues. The CDR3 protein is CASSYGTGGPGQETQYF. CDR3 bases: TGTGCCAGCAGCTACGGGACAGGGGGCCCGGGGCAAGAGACCCAGTACTTC.

The count of this clone is one. This chain uses TRBV25-1 with TRBJ1-3; D remains ambiguous. Per the germline V gene, CDR1 is MGHDK and CDR2 is SYGVNS. The V end lost 3 bases, the J end lost 8 bases, and 11 bases lay between the germline ends. The CDR3 is 13 residues long. The CDR3 reads CASSDTMRDTIYF. Here the CDR3 DNA reads TGTGCCAGCAGTGATACGATGCGGGACACCATATATTTT.

The chain carries TRBV2 and TRBJ1-5; no clear D gene. V lost 4 bases to trimming and J lost 2 bases, with 12 bases between them. The CDR3 is 15 amino acids. Per germline, CDR1 SNHLY and CDR2 FYNNEI. The CDR3 DNA sequence: TGTGCCAGCAGTGGAGTTCCCGAGGGCAATCAGCCCCAGCATTTT. Translation gives CASSGVPEGNQPQHF.

The CDR3 sequence is CASSLAGTVQETQYF. The CDR3 bases are TGTGCCAGCAGCTTAGCGGGGACAGTCCAAGAGACCCAGTACTTC. This rearrangement joins TRBV7-2 to TRBJ2-5; 7 nucleotides line up with TRBD1. This CDR3 is 15 amino acids long. The V and J ends lost 0 bases and 1 base, in that order; junction bases with no gene match: 2. Germline CDR1 and CDR2: SGHTA and FQGNSA.

This sequence joins TRBV19 and TRBJ2-2, with 9 bases lining up with TRBD1. V trimming: 5 bases; J trimming: 7 bases; junction bases outside the gene matches: 8. CDR3 length: 15 residues. Germline V gene sequence: CDR1 LNHDA, CDR2 SQIVND (reference sequence). This chain's CDR3 is CASSSRDRDIGELFF. Written as DNA, the CDR3 is TGTGCCAGTAGTTCCCGGGACAGGGATATCGGGGAGCTGTTTTTT.

The rearrangement uses TRBV19 and TRBJ1-1; D perhaps matches TRBD1 (6 bases). Trimming left V 2 bases short and J 0 bases short, with 7 bases between. This CDR3 has 14 residues. Germline CDR1 LNHDA, CDR2 SQIVND (reference sequence). CDR3 in amino acids: CASSINRVNTEAFF. The CDR3 bases are TGTGCCAGTAGTATAAACAGGGTGAACACTGAAGCTTTCTTT.

The V gene is TRBV19, the J gene TRBJ1-2; D is ambiguous. The CDR3 is 13 amino acids. With 5 bases removed from V and 4 bases from J, the gap between germline ends came to 11 bases. Per the germline V gene, CDR1 is LNHDA and CDR2 is SQIVND (reference sequence). CDR3: CASSRSEAYGYTF. The CDR3 DNA follows: TGTGCCAGTAGTCGATCTGAGGCCTATGGCTACACCTTC.